A single sample is the source of the 30 T cell receptor beta chains below, sequenced in a study of TIL therapy for anti-PD-1-resistant metastatic lung cancer. The time point here: pre-treatment sample, taken before nivolumab and TIL therapy. This was the immunoSEQ v3 assay. Produced via immunoSEQ multiplex PCR; TCRdb's table is partial and in-frame only. The repertoire holds about 60,000 clones, with roughly 87% as singletons. The sample was blood, taken at baseline. The receptors shown here come from a person aged 25 to 85 with non-small cell lung cancer.

The chain joins TRBV27 to TRBJ2-1, with 9 nucleotides matching TRBD2. This CDR3 contains 14 residues. The V gene's germline CDR1 is MNHEY and CDR2 SMNVEV (reference sequence). With 2 bases clipped from V and 5 bases from J, the junction kept 1 base outside the gene matches. CDR3 in amino acids: CASSLAGGHNEQFF. The CDR3 nucleotides read TGTGCCAGCAGTTTAGCGGGGGGGCACAATGAGCAGTTCTTC.

The rearrangement joins TRBV4-1 to TRBJ1-5, with D unclear. Between the trimmed V and J ends, which lost 1 base and 4 bases, there was a span of 8 bases. The germline gives CDR1 MGHRA, CDR2 YSYEKL. This CDR3 contains 14 residues. CDR3 sequence reads: CASSQVYGNQPQHF. In DNA, the CDR3 is TGCGCCAGCAGCCAAGTATACGGGAATCAGCCCCAGCATTTT.

The J gene is TRBJ2-1, the V gene TRBV27, with 10 bases identical to TRBD1. Per the germline V gene, CDR1 is MNHEY and CDR2 is SMNVEV (reference sequence). The CDR3 extends over 14 amino acids. The V and J ends lost 8 bases and 2 bases, in that order; junction bases with no gene match: 3. The DNA of the CDR3 is TGTGCCAGCTACGGACAGGGGGCCTACAATGAGCAGTTCTTC. Translating gives CASYGQGAYNEQFF.

This clone was seen just once. This chain links TRBV4-1 with TRBJ2-3, with a tentative D call TRBD2 (5 bases). The CDR3 covers 15 residues. The V and J ends lost 2 bases and 5 bases respectively, with 14 bases between them. In germline, CDR1 is MGHRA, CDR2 YSYEKL. CDR3: CASSQHGLARDTQYF. CDR3 sequence (DNA): TGCGCCAGCAGCCAACATGGGCTAGCCAGAGATACGCAGTATTTT.

This chain links TRBV9 with TRBJ2-3; 16 bases agree with TRBD2. With V trimmed by 4 bases and J by 3 bases, 17 bases remained unmatched. Germline loops: CDR1 SGDLS, CDR2 YYNGEE. The CDR3 contains 21 residues. The CDR3 region has the DNA TGTGCCAGCAGCCTTTACCGCGTAGCCGGGACTAGCGGGGGGGGGACAGATACGCAGTATTTT. Translating gives CASSLYRVAGTSGGGTDTQYF.

The chain is built from TRBV27 and TRBJ2-1; TRBD1 is a possible D gene (5 bases). CDR3 length: 14 amino acids. The V and J ends lost 2 bases and 3 bases respectively, with 8 bases between them. In germline, CDR1 is MNHEY, CDR2 SMNVEV (reference sequence). Here the CDR3 DNA reads TGTGCCAGCAGTTTAAGGGGCGTCTACAATGAGCAGTTCTTC. Translated, it gives CASSLRGVYNEQFF.

This chain connects TRBV27 to TRBJ2-7; D not resolved. V was clipped by 5 bases and J by 2 bases, with 13 bases between them. CDR3 length: 14 residues. Germline V gene lookup returns CDR1 MNHEY and CDR2 SMNVEV (reference sequence). Written as DNA, the CDR3 is TGTGCCAGCAGTGGGCATGGCAGTACCTACGAGCAGTACTTC. Its protein product is CASSGHGSTYEQYF.

J is TRBJ1-2 and V is TRBV5-1, with D possibly being TRBD1 (5 bases). Trimming took off 5 bases at V and 4 bases at J, with 18 bases between the two ends. Per germline, CDR1 SGHRS and CDR2 YFSETQ. CDR3 length: 15 amino acids. The CDR3 loop reads CASRMGTSEAYGYTF. The CDR3 DNA reads TGCGCCAGCAGAATGGGGACTTCAGAGGCCTATGGCTACACCTTC.

This CDR3 reads CASSEGLLYEQYF. In nucleotides, the CDR3 is TGCGCCAGCAGCGAAGGACTTCTCTACGAGCAGTACTTC. The chain couples TRBV4-1 to TRBJ2-7; TRBD2 is a possible D gene (5 bases). This CDR3 is built from 13 residues. V was cut by 5 bases and J by 3 bases, with 11 bases left in between. The germline gives CDR1 MGHRA, CDR2 YSYEKL.

The chain has TRBV10-2 and TRBJ2-1; a weak D match, TRBD2 (6 bases). Germline CDR1 and CDR2: WSHSY and SAAADI. Between the trimmed V and J ends, which lost 6 bases and 4 bases, there was a span of 13 bases. The CDR3 consists of 14 residues. The CDR3 DNA reads TGCGCCAGCAGCGGGCTAGCGAGTTACAATGAGCAGTTCTTC. This gives the protein CASSGLASYNEQFF.

In its sample, this clone was seen once. This chain joins TRBV18 and TRBJ2-7, with 7 bases identical to TRBD1. This CDR3 has 13 amino acids. The V and J ends lost 4 bases and 4 bases, in that order; junction bases with no gene match: 4. CDR1 is KGHSH, CDR2 LQKENI, per germline. CDR3 residues: CASSLGQKYEQYF. The CDR3 nucleotides are TGTGCCAGCTCACTGGGACAGAAATACGAGCAGTACTTC.

This chain connects TRBV9 to TRBJ2-3; D is undetermined. Per germline, CDR1 SGDLS and CDR2 YYNGEE. CDR3 length: 16 amino acids. Trimming shortened V by 0 bases and J by 2 bases, and 13 bases separated the two germline ends. The CDR3 region has the DNA TGTGCCAGCAGCGTAGATATAGGGCAGTCCACAGATACGCAGTATTTT. This gives the protein CASSVDIGQSTDTQYF.

V gene TRBV6-5 combines with J gene TRBJ1-4; 8 nucleotides line up with TRBD1. This CDR3 has 15 residues. Germline V gene data show CDR1 as MNHEY and CDR2 as SVGAGI. J lost 7 bases, V lost 7 bases, and 11 bases had no gene match. CDR3 protein: CASTNRGTGGEKLFF. Written as DNA, the CDR3 is TGTGCCAGCACCAACCGCGGGACAGGCGGTGAAAAACTGTTTTTT.

This clone came up a few times. V and J are TRBV10-3 and TRBJ1-1; 7 nucleotides align to TRBD1. There are 15 residues in the CDR3. CDR1 and CDR2 from the germline V gene are ENHRY and SYGVKD. The V and J ends lost 5 bases and 2 bases, in that order; junction bases with no gene match: 8. CDR3 DNA sequence: TGTGCCATCAGTTCGGTACAGGGGAGAAACACTGAAGCTTTCTTT. Its protein product is CAISSVQGRNTEAFF.

This clone was seen more than once but under ten times. V is TRBV30 and J is TRBJ1-6; D is unresolved. V was pared by 0 bases and J by 8 bases, with 11 bases between. Per the germline V gene, CDR1 is GTSNPN and CDR2 is SVGIG (reference sequence). This CDR3 comprises 14 residues. CDR3 DNA: TGTGCCTGGAGTGTACCTGGACGATATTCACCCCTCCACTTT. It translates to CAWSVPGRYSPLHF.

The chain couples TRBV5-1 to TRBJ2-7; 11 nucleotides line up with TRBD2. V trimming: 0 bases; J trimming: 3 bases; junction bases outside the gene matches: 5. Germline V gives CDR1 SGHRS, CDR2 YFSETQ. The CDR3 has 16 residues. The CDR3 nucleotides read TGCGCCAGCAGCTTGGGGGCCGGGACTAGCGGCTACGAGCAGTACTTC. This encodes CASSLGAGTSGYEQYF.

The gene calls are TRBV30 and TRBJ1-2, with D tentatively TRBD1 (5 bases). Trimming removed 6 bases from V and 1 base from J, with 21 bases in between. The CDR3 runs 16 residues. The germline gives CDR1 GTSNPN, CDR2 SVGIG (reference sequence). This chain's CDR3 is CACLRPGRSFNYGYTF. Here the CDR3 DNA reads TGTGCCTGCCTCCGTCCGGGACGGTCCTTTAACTATGGCTACACCTTC.

The J gene is TRBJ2-3, the V gene TRBV9, with TRBD2 matching 10 bases. V was pared by 1 base and J by 0 bases, with 2 bases of the junction left unmatched. There are 16 residues in the CDR3. Germline-derived CDR1 and CDR2 are SGDLS and YYNGEE. The CDR3 DNA reads as TGTGCCAGCAGCGTAAGCGGGGGGGCAAGCACAGATACGCAGTATTTT. Amino acids: CASSVSGGASTDTQYF.

Notes on this clone: The same CDR3 also results from other DNA sequences found in this sample. This rearrangement joins TRBV5-5 to TRBJ1-5; D gene uncertain. The germline V gene encodes CDR1 SGHKS and CDR2 YYEKEE (reference sequence). The length of the CDR3 is 14 residues. The germline V and J ends were trimmed by 0 bases and 1 base, with 5 bases remaining between them. The CDR3, as DNA: TGTGCCAGCAGCTTGGGGAGGAGCAATCAGCCCCAGCATTTT. As protein: CASSLGRSNQPQHF.

This rearrangement joins TRBV6-1 to TRBJ2-2; 12 bases match TRBD2. The ends lost 4 bases at V and 6 bases at J; junction bases unmatched: 9. The germline gives CDR1 MNHNS, CDR2 SASEGT. This CDR3 comprises 17 residues. The CDR3 sequence is CASSVVTSGRYAGELFF. In DNA, the CDR3 is TGTGCCAGCAGTGTTGTGACTAGCGGGAGATATGCCGGGGAGCTGTTTTTT.

V is TRBV27 and J is TRBJ1-1; TRBD1 is a possible D gene (5 bases). V was trimmed by 6 bases and J by 4 bases, leaving 15 bases between them. The germline V gene encodes CDR1 MNHEY and CDR2 SMNVEV (reference sequence). The CDR3 runs 14 residues. Written as DNA, the CDR3 is TGTGCCAGCAGCTGGACGGGCGGGGGCACTGAAGCTTTCTTT. Protein sequence: CASSWTGGGTEAFF.

The chain carries TRBV18 and TRBJ2-3; 8 bases map to TRBD2. The junction had 8 bases not matched to a gene; V was cut back by 0 bases and J by 6 bases. The CDR3 totals 16 residues. The germline CDR1 and CDR2 sequences are KGHSH and LQKENI. The CDR3 DNA reads as TGTGCCAGCTCACCACCGGGAGCGGGGGATTGGGATACGCAGTATTTT. It is translated as CASSPPGAGDWDTQYF.

Here the CDR3 DNA reads TGTGCCAGCAGCTTAAACAGGGACTACGAGCAGTACTTC. Its translation is CASSLNRDYEQYF. The chain combines TRBV7-2 with TRBJ2-7, with D perhaps matching TRBD1 (6 bases). CDR3 length: 13 amino acids. The ends were cut back, 2 bases at V and 3 bases at J, with 8 bases in the middle. Germline values: CDR1 SGHTA, CDR2 FQGNSA.

The table lists this clone with a count of one. V and J are TRBV3-1 (or the pseudogene TRBV3-2) and TRBJ1-2, with no clear D. Looked up from germline, CDR1 is LGHDT and CDR2 is YNNKEL (reference sequence). The CDR3 consists of 13 residues. With 0 bases removed from V and 10 bases from J, the gap between germline ends came to 12 bases. CDR3 sequence reads: CASSQEVLGVYTF. For the CDR3, the DNA is TGTGCCAGCAGCCAAGAGGTGTTGGGTGTCTACACCTTC.

This chain connects TRBV25-1 to TRBJ1-1; TRBD1 agrees at 9 bases. There are 15 residues in the CDR3. With 1 base clipped from V and 5 bases from J, the junction kept 5 bases outside the gene matches. CDR1 and CDR2 (germline): MGHDK, SYGVNS. DNA of the CDR3: TGTGCCAGCAGTGAATCGACAGGGGGGAAGACTGAAGCTTTCTTT. Translating gives CASSESTGGKTEAFF.

This chain uses TRBV28 with TRBJ2-3; 9 bases fit TRBD2. The germline V gene encodes CDR1 MDHEN and CDR2 SYDVKM. CDR3 length: 14 residues. The V segment lost 4 bases and the J segment 4 bases; nucleotides outside the gene matches: 3. The DNA of the CDR3 is TGTGCCAGCAGTTGGACTAGCGTTGCAGATACGCAGTATTTT. It codes for CASSWTSVADTQYF. Looking up the rest from reference TRBV28 and TRBJ2-3 gives the full variable domain: DVKVTQSSRYLVKRTGEKVFLECVQDMDHENMFWYRQDPGLGLRLIYFSYDVKMKEKGDIPEGYSVSREKKERFSLILESASTNQTSMYLCASSWTSVADTQYFGPGTRLTVL.

The genes are TRBV6-6 and TRBJ1-5, with D possibly TRBD1 on 5 matching bases. The CDR3 sequence is 13 residues long. The V end was cut by 7 bases, the J end by 5 bases, with 12 bases between. Germline CDR1 MNHNY, CDR2 SVGAGI (reference sequence). Here the CDR3 DNA reads TGTGCCAGCAACGGACACCTTGATCAGCCCCAGCATTTT. Amino acid sequence: CASNGHLDQPQHF.

The V gene is TRBV28, the J gene TRBJ1-2; D ambiguous. The CDR3 is 11 amino acids. Germline values: CDR1 MDHEN, CDR2 SYDVKM. V lost 5 bases and J lost 9, with 10 bases in between. CDR3 DNA: TGTGCCAGCAGTCTCATAAATCGCTACACCTTC. Translating gives CASSLINRYTF.

This chain joins TRBV11-2 and TRBJ1-3; D gene ambiguous. Germline assignment: CDR1 SGHAT and CDR2 FQNNGV. The CDR3 extends over 12 amino acids. V shed 8 bases and J shed 0 bases, with 5 bases lying between them. CDR3 bases: TGTGCCAGCGGCAGCTCTGGAAACACCATATATTTT. This encodes CASGSSGNTIYF.

CDR3 sequence: CAWSGGWGSDTQYF. As DNA, the CDR3 is TGTGCCTGGTCGGGAGGCTGGGGGTCAGATACGCAGTATTTT. The rearrangement links TRBV30 to TRBJ2-3; TRBD2 matches at 7 bases. The CDR3 has 14 amino acids. Germline values: CDR1 GTSNPN, CDR2 SVGIG (reference sequence). Losses at the gene ends were 5 bases for V and 4 bases for J; bases not matched to a gene: 9. The whole variable domain, remainder taken from reference TRBV30 and TRBJ2-3, is SQTIHQWPATLVQPVGSPLSLECTVEGTSNPNLYWYRQAAGRGLQLLFYSVGIGQISSEVPQNLSASRPQDRQFILSSKKLLLSDSGFYLCAWSGGWGSDTQYFGPGTRLTVL.